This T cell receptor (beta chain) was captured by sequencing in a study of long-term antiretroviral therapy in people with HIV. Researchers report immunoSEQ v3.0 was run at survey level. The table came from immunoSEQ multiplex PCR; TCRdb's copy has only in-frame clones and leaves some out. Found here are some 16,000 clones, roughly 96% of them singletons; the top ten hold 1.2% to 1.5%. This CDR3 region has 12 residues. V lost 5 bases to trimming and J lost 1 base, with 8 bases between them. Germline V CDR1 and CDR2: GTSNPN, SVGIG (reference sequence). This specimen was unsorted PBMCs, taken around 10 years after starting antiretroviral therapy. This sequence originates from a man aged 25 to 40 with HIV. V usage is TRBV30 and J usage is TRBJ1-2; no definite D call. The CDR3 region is CAWHGFNYGYTF. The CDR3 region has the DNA TGTGCCTGGCATGGGTTTAACTATGGCTACACCTTC.